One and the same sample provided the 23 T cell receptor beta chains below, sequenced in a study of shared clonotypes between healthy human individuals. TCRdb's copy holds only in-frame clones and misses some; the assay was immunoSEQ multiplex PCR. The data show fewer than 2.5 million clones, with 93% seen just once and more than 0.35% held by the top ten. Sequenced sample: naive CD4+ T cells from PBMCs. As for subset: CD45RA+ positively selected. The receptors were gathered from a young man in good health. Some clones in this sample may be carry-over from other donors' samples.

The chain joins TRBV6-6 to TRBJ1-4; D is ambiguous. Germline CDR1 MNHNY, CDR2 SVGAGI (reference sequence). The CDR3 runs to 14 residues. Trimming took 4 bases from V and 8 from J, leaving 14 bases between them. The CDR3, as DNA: TGTGCCAGCAGTTCGATGGGTCTTGGGGAAAAACTGTTTTTT. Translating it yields CASSSMGLGEKLFF.

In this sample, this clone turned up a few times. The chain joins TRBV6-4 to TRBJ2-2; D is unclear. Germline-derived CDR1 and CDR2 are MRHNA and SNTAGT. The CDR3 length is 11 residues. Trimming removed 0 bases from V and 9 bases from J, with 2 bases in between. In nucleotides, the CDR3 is TGTGCCAGCAGTGACTCCCGGGAGCTGTTTTTT. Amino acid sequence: CASSDSRELFF.

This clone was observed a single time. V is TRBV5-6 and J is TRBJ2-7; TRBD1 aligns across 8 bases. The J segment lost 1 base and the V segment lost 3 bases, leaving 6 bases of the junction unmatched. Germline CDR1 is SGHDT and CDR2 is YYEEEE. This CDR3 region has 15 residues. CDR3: CASSSRRTGSYEQYF. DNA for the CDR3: TGTGCCAGCAGCTCCAGACGGACAGGGTCCTACGAGCAGTACTTC. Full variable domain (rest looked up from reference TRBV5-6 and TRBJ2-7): DAGVTQSPTHLIKTRGQQVTLRCSPKSGHDTVSWYQQALGQGPQFIFQYYEEEERQRGNFPDRFSGHQFPNYSSELNVNALLLGDSALYLCASSSRRTGSYEQYFGPGTRLTVT.

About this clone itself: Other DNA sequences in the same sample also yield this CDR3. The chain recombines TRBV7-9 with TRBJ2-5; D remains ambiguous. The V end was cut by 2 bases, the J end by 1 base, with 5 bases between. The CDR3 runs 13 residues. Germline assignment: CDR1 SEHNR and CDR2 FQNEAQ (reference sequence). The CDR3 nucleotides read TGTGCCAGCAGCTTACGCAGCCAAGAGACCCAGTACTTC. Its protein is CASSLRSQETQYF. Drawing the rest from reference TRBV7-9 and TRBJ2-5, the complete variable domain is DTGVSQNPRHKITKRGQNVTFRCDPISEHNRLYWYRQTLGQGPEFLTYFQNEAQLEKSRLLSDRFSAERPKGSFSTLEIQRTEQGDSAMYLCASSLRSQETQYFGPGTRLLVL.

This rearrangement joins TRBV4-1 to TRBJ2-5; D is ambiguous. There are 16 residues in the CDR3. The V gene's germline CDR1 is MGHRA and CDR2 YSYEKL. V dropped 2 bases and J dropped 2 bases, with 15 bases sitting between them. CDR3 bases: TGCGCCAGCAGCCAATTCGGACCCCTTTCTCAAGAGACCCAGTACTTC. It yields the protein CASSQFGPLSQETQYF.

The CDR3 nucleotides are TGTGCCAGCAGCTTGACAGGGAACTCCTACGAGCAGTACTTC. Its translation is CASSLTGNSYEQYF. The chain uses TRBV7-2 and TRBJ2-7, with TRBD1 matching over 7 bases. This CDR3 is 14 amino acids long. The junction had 2 bases not matched to a gene; V was cut back by 3 bases and J by 0 bases. Germline assignment: CDR1 SGHTA and CDR2 FQGNSA.

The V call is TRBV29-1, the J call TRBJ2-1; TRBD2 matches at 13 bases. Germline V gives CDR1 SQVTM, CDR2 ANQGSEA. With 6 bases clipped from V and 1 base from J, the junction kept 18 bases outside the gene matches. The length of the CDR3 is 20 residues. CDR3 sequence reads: CSVRLKPGLAGFRSYNEQFF. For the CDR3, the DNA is TGCAGCGTGCGCCTTAAACCGGGACTAGCGGGGTTTAGGTCCTACAATGAGCAGTTCTTC.

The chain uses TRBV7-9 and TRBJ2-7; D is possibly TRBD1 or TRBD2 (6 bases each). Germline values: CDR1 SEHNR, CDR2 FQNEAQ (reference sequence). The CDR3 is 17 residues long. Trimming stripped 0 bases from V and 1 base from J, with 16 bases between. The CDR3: CASSLAPGAGFSYEQYF. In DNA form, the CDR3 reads TGTGCCAGCAGCTTAGCGCCGGGGGCAGGGTTTTCCTACGAGCAGTACTTC.

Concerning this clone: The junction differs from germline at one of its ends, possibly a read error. In DNA form, the CDR3 reads TGTAGTGCTGGGGGCATCAACGGCTACACCTTC. Protein product: CSAGGINGYTF. V gene TRBV20-1 combines with J gene TRBJ1-2; TRBD1 is a possible D gene (6 bases). Germline V gives CDR1 DFQATT, CDR2 SNEGSKA (reference sequence). The CDR3 sequence is 11 residues long.

CDR3 protein: CATSDGPQYSNQPQHF. CDR3 DNA: TGTGCCACGTCGGACGGGCCACAGTATAGCAATCAGCCCCAGCATTTT. The J gene is TRBJ1-5, the V gene TRBV28; unclear D gene. Germline loops: CDR1 MDHEN, CDR2 SYDVKM. Trimming removed 10 bases at V and 0 bases at J, with 19 bases between. The CDR3 is 16 residues long.

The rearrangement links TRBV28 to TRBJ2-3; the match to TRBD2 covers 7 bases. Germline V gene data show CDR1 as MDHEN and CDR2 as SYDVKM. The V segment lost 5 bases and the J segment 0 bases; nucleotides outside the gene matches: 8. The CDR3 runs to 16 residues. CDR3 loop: CASSTTGLVSTDTQYF. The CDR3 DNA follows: TGTGCCAGCAGTACGACTGGACTAGTAAGCACAGATACGCAGTATTTT.

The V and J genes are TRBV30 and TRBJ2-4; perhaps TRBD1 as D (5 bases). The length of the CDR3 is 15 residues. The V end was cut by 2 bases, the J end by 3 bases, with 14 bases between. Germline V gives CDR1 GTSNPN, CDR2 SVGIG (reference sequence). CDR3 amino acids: CAWSYSGPDKNIQYF. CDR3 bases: TGTGCCTGGAGTTATTCAGGGCCAGACAAAAACATTCAGTACTTC.

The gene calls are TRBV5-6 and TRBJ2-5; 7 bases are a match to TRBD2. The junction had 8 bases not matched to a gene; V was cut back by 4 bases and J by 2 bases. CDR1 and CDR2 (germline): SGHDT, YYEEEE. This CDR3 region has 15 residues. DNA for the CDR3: TGTGCCAGCAGCACGACGGGGGGTACTCAAGAGACCCAGTACTTC. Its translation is CASSTTGGTQETQYF.

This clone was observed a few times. The CDR3 protein is CASGGVQGYTF. The CDR3 region has the DNA TGTGCCAGCGGGGGAGTACAGGGCTACACCTTC. The rearrangement uses TRBV25-1 and TRBJ1-2, with D possibly being TRBD1 (5 bases). The CDR3 covers 11 residues. CDR1 MGHDK and CDR2 SYGVNS come from the germline V gene. Trimming removed 8 bases from V and 8 bases from J, with 12 bases in between.

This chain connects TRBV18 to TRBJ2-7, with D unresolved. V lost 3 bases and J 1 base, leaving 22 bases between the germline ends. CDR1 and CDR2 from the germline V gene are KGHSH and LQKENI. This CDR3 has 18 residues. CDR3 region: CASSPLPRWAPESYEQYF. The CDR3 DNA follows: TGTGCCAGCTCACCCCTCCCGAGGTGGGCTCCAGAATCCTACGAGCAGTACTTC.

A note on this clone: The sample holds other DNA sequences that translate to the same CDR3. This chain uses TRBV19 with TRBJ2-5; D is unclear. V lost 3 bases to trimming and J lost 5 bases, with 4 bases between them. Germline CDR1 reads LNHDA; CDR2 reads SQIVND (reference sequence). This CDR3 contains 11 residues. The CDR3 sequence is CASSIEETQYF. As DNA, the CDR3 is TGTGCCAGTAGTATTGAGGAGACCCAGTACTTC.

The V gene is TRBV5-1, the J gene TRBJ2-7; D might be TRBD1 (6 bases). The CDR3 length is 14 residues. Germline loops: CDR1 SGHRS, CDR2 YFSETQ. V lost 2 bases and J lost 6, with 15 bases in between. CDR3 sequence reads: CASSFGSEGVEQYF. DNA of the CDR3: TGCGCCAGCAGCTTTGGGTCAGAGGGGGTCGAGCAGTACTTC.

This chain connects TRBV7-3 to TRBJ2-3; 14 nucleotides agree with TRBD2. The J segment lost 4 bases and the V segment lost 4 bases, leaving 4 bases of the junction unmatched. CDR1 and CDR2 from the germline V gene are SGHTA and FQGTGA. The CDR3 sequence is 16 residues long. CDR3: CASSSRLAGGPDTQYF. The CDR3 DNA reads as TGTGCCAGCAGCTCGCGACTAGCGGGAGGGCCAGATACGCAGTATTTT.

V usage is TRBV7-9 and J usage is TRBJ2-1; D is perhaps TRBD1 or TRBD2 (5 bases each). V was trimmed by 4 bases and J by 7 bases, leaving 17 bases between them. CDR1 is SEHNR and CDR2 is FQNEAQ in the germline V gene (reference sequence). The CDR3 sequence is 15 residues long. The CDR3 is CASSSLPRGRNEQFF. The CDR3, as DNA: TGTGCCAGCAGCTCGCTCCCGAGGGGTAGGAATGAGCAGTTCTTC.

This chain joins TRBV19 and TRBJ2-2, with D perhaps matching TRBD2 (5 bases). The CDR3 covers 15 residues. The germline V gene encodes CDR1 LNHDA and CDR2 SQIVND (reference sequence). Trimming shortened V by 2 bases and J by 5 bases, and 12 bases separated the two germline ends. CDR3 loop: CASSITRAGTGELFF. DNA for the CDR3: TGTGCCAGTAGTATAACGAGGGCTGGGACCGGGGAGCTGTTTTTT.

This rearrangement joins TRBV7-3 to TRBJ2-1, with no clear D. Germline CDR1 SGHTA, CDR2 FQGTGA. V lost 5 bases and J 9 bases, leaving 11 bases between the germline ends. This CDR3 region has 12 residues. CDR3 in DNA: TGTGCCAGCAGCCAATACGCAGGTGAGCAGTTCTTC. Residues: CASSQYAGEQFF.

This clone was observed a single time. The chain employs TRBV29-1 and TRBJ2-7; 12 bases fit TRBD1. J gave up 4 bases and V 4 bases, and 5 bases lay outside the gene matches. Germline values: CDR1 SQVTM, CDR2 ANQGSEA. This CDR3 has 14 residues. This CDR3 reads CSVGRDRGLYEQYF. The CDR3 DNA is TGCAGCGTTGGTAGGGACAGGGGGCTGTACGAGCAGTACTTC.

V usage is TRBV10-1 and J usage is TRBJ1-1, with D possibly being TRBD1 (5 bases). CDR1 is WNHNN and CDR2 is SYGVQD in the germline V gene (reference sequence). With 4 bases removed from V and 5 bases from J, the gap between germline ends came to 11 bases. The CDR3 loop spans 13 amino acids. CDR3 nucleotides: TGCGCCAGCAGTGTCGGGGGGGGGACTGAAGCTTTCTTT. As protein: CASSVGGGTEAFF.